A single sample gave rise to the 10 T cell receptor beta chains below, sequenced in a study of shared clonotypes between healthy human individuals (dated by TCRdb to the early 2020s). Library preparation used the immunoSEQ multiplex PCR assay. Here the immuneACCESS table is served through TCRdb, limited to in-frame sequences with V and J called. Missing clones are a known gap in these copies; in checked studies unresolved V genes cover under half, and the rest lacks a known reason. The sample table records a few million clones; 85% to 95% of these occur just once. The ten largest clonotypes hold about 0.39% of the sample. Specimen: naive CD4+ T cells from PBMCs. What the cell subset or site label conveys for this sample: CD45RA+ positively selected. Receptor source: a man between 18 and 35 years old in good health. Some clones in this sample may be carry-over from other donors' samples.

The chain uses TRBV5-4 and TRBJ2-1; the match to TRBD2 covers 10 bases. The V gene end was trimmed by 2 bases and the J gene end by 0 bases; junction bases not matched to a gene: 5. CDR3 length: 17 amino acids. Germline V gives CDR1 SGHNT, CDR2 YYREEE (reference sequence). The CDR3 DNA follows: TGTGCCAGCAGCTTATTGGCTAGCGGGAGCTCCTACAATGAGCAGTTCTTC. Translated, it gives CASSLLASGSSYNEQFF.

This clone was recorded once. The V call is TRBV18, the J call TRBJ1-5, with a possible D match to TRBD1 (5 bases). V gave up 2 bases and J gave up 6 bases, with 14 bases separating them. Per germline, CDR1 KGHSH and CDR2 LQKENI. The CDR3 totals 15 residues. CDR3 DNA sequence: TGTGCCAGCTCACCATCCGCAGGGTCAGGTCAGCCCCAGCATTTT. Translated: CASSPSAGSGQPQHF.

The V gene is TRBV4-2, the J gene TRBJ2-1; D remains unclear. The ends were cut back, 0 bases at V and 0 bases at J, with 15 bases in the middle. The germline V gene has CDR1 LGHNA and CDR2 YNFKEQ. The CDR3 runs 18 residues. This chain's CDR3 is CASSQDLWGPGSYNEQFF. CDR3 DNA sequence: TGTGCCAGCAGCCAAGATTTATGGGGTCCCGGCTCCTACAATGAGCAGTTCTTC.

The gene calls are TRBV11-2 and TRBJ2-5; 7 nucleotides line up with TRBD2. Germline V gene sequence: CDR1 SGHAT, CDR2 FQNNGV. V lost 3 bases to trimming and J lost 2 bases; unmatched junction nucleotides: 6. The CDR3 runs 15 residues. The DNA of the CDR3 is TGTGCCAGCAGCTTGGCCCTAGCGGATCAAGAGACCCAGTACTTC. Translating gives CASSLALADQETQYF. Complete variable domain (other parts from reference TRBV11-2 and TRBJ2-5): EAGVAQSPRYKIIEKRQSVAFWCNPISGHATLYWYQQILGQGPKLLIQFQNNGVVDDSQLPKDRFSAERLKGVDSTLKIQPAKLEDSAVYLCASSLALADQETQYFGPGTRLLVL.

The chain carries TRBV5-5 and TRBJ2-7, with a tentative D call TRBD2 (6 bases). V was trimmed by 1 base and J by 3 bases, leaving 11 bases between them. Germline V CDR1 and CDR2: SGHKS, YYEKEE (reference sequence). This CDR3 contains 14 residues. The CDR3 loop is CASSLTSTSYEQYF. CDR3 bases: TGTGCCAGCAGCTTGACCTCGACTAGCTACGAGCAGTACTTC.

The chain joins TRBV10-3 to TRBJ1-4; D is uncertain. V was shortened by 0 bases and J by 5 bases, with 13 bases between the two germline ends. The CDR3 has 16 residues. Germline V gene sequence: CDR1 ENHRY, CDR2 SYGVKD. This CDR3 is CAISESPTRTNEKLFF. In DNA form, the CDR3 reads TGTGCCATCAGTGAGTCCCCGACAAGGACGAATGAAAAACTGTTTTTT.

The rearrangement uses TRBV10-1 and TRBJ1-1, with 10 bases identical to TRBD1. Trimming took 6 bases from V and 1 from J; bases not matched to a gene: 2. Germline loops: CDR1 WNHNN, CDR2 SYGVQD (reference sequence). The CDR3 is 14 residues long. This CDR3 reads CASSWDRGNTEAFF. Here the CDR3 DNA reads TGCGCCAGCAGCTGGGACAGGGGGAACACTGAAGCTTTCTTT.

The V gene is TRBV18, the J gene TRBJ1-1; D is possibly TRBD1 (6 bases). Trimming pared 5 bases from V and 1 base from J, leaving 11 bases between. The CDR3 has 14 amino acids. The germline V gene has CDR1 KGHSH and CDR2 LQKENI. The CDR3 DNA follows: TGTGCCAGCTCAGAGACAGGACGGAACACTGAAGCTTTCTTT. Amino acid sequence: CASSETGRNTEAFF.

The chain joins TRBV5-6 to TRBJ1-1; 8 bases map to TRBD1. Losses at the gene ends were 4 bases for V and 6 bases for J; bases not matched to a gene: 8. This CDR3 has 14 amino acids. Per the germline V gene, CDR1 is SGHDT and CDR2 is YYEEEE. The CDR3 loop reads CASSPGQGYAEAFF. In nucleotides, the CDR3 is TGTGCCAGCAGCCCTGGACAGGGCTACGCTGAAGCTTTCTTT.

The V gene is TRBV4-3, the J gene TRBJ2-3; 9 nucleotides match TRBD2. The CDR3 totals 15 residues. Per the germline V gene, CDR1 is LGHNA and CDR2 is YSLEER. Trimming cost V 7 bases and J 1 base; bases outside gene matches: 6. CDR3 DNA sequence: TGCGCCAGCAACAAGAGGACTAGCGGCACAGATACGCAGTATTTT. Translated: CASNKRTSGTDTQYF.